Below, 28 T cell receptor beta chains from the same sample are listed, as sequenced in a study of OX40 agonist ivuxolimab in advanced cancers. Only in-frame clones appear in the TCRdb table, and some are missing; sequencing was by immunoSEQ multiplex PCR. The sample carries 65,000 to 80,000 clones, roughly 90% recorded once. The specimen was CD4+ or CD8+ T cells sorted from blood, collected in a trial of the OX40 agonist ivuxolimab. Receptors originate from an adult with an advanced solid tumor such as melanoma, head and neck, liver or kidney cancer.

The chain couples TRBV5-1 to TRBJ2-5, with D possibly being TRBD2 (6 bases). The V gene lost 4 bases and the J gene lost 0 bases, with 10 bases spanning the gap. CDR3 length equals 14 residues. Germline CDR1 SGHRS, CDR2 YFSETQ. The CDR3, as DNA: TGCGCCAGCAGCCCAGGCGGGAACCAAGAGACCCAGTACTTC. It encodes CASSPGGNQETQYF.

The CDR3 protein is CASSLAAALGDTEAFF. The CDR3 coding sequence is TGTGCCAGCAGCTTAGCGGCAGCCTTGGGGGACACTGAAGCTTTCTTT. V gene TRBV7-9 combines with J gene TRBJ1-1, with D possibly TRBD1 on 5 matching bases. This CDR3 region has 16 residues. CDR1 is SEHNR, CDR2 FQNEAQ, per germline (reference sequence). The V and J ends lost 0 bases and 3 bases respectively, with 14 bases between them.

The CDR3 DNA is TGCGCCAGCAGCCCGTACCAAGAGACCCAGTACTTC. This translates into CASSPYQETQYF. The rearrangement links TRBV5-1 to TRBJ2-5; the D is unclear. This CDR3 region has 12 residues. V was shortened by 4 bases and J by 0 bases, with 4 bases between the two germline ends. Germline CDR1 is SGHRS and CDR2 is YFSETQ.

The chain uses TRBV7-2 and TRBJ1-2, with a tentative D call TRBD1 (6 bases). Per the germline V gene, CDR1 is SGHTA and CDR2 is FQGNSA. The CDR3 runs to 13 residues. V was cut by 1 base and J by 8 bases, with 11 bases left in between. CDR3 in amino acids: CASSLVAGGGYTF. The CDR3 DNA sequence: TGTGCCAGCAGCTTAGTGGCGGGGGGCGGCTACACCTTC. Full variable domain (remainder filled in from reference TRBV7-2 and TRBJ1-2): GAGVSQSPSNKVTEKGKDVELRCDPISGHTALYWYRQSLGQGLEFLIYFQGNSAPDKSGLPSDRFSAERTGGSVSTLTIQRTQQEDSAVYLCASSLVAGGGYTFGSGTRLTVV.

The rearrangement joins TRBV30 to TRBJ1-6; the D is unclear. CDR1 and CDR2 from the germline V gene are GTSNPN and SVGIG (reference sequence). This CDR3 is built from 13 residues. Trimming cost V 0 bases and J 8 bases, with 8 bases left between them. The DNA of the CDR3 is TGTGCCTGGAGTGTACGTGGGGATTCACCCCTCCACTTT. Translated: CAWSVRGDSPLHF.

This clone has only a few counts. The chain carries TRBV7-2 and TRBJ1-2, with D unclear. The CDR3 has 12 amino acids. V dropped 5 bases and J dropped 8 bases, with 12 bases sitting between them. CDR1 SGHTA and CDR2 FQGNSA come from the germline V gene. The CDR3 bases are TGTGCCAGCAGCCCCTCGACGTCGGGCTACACCTTC. Translated, it gives CASSPSTSGYTF.

DNA for the CDR3: TGTGCCAGCAGCTTACCGGGCCAGGGAAGATCCTCGTACAATGAGCAGTTCTTC. It yields the protein CASSLPGQGRSSYNEQFF. The J gene is TRBJ2-1, the V gene TRBV7-8; D possibly corresponds to TRBD1 (5 bases). Germline values: CDR1 SGHVS, CDR2 FQNEAQ. V was trimmed by 2 bases and J by 4 bases, leaving 21 bases between them. The CDR3 length is 18 residues. Variable domain in full (rest from reference TRBV7-8 and TRBJ2-1): GAGVSQSPRYKVAKRGQDVALRCDPISGHVSLFWYQQALGQGPEFLTYFQNEAQLDKSGLPSDRFFAERPEGSVSTLKIQRTQQEDSAVYLCASSLPGQGRSSYNEQFFGPGTRLTVL.

The chain couples TRBV6-1 to TRBJ2-1; D is undetermined. Per germline, CDR1 MNHNS and CDR2 SASEGT. The CDR3 is made up of 19 amino acids. The ends were cut back, 0 bases at V and 8 bases at J, with 26 bases in the middle. In DNA, the CDR3 is TGTGCCAGCAGTGAAGCTATTAGTTCGGCGAGCACCACTGTGCATGAGCAGTTCTTC. Its protein is CASSEAISSASTTVHEQFF.

The V call is TRBV6-5, the J call TRBJ1-1; a possible D gene is TRBD1 (6 bases). The CDR3 totals 12 residues. V shed 6 bases and J shed 3 bases, with 8 bases lying between them. Germline lookup yields CDR1 MNHEY and CDR2 SVGAGI. CDR3 loop: CASSRGYTEAFF. The DNA for the CDR3 is TGTGCCAGCAGCAGGGGTTACACTGAAGCTTTCTTT.

This clone appeared a single time. The CDR3 nucleotides read TGTGCCAGCAGCTTAGGAGTCGGCGGGAGGGCCAATGAGCAGTTCTTC. Encoded protein: CASSLGVGGRANEQFF. The rearrangement links TRBV13 to TRBJ2-1, with 9 bases aligning to TRBD2. J gave up 6 bases and V 0 bases, and 6 bases lay outside the gene matches. The length of the CDR3 is 16 residues. CDR1 and CDR2 from the germline V gene are PRHDT and FYEKMQ (reference sequence).

The V gene is TRBV6-5, the J gene TRBJ1-2; 8 bases map to TRBD1. The CDR3 has 14 residues. V shed 6 bases, J shed 3 bases, and the junction held 6 bases outside the gene matches. From germline, CDR1 is MNHEY and CDR2 SVGAGI. The CDR3 bases are TGTGCCAGCAGACCCGGACAGGGAGACTATGGCTACACCTTC. This sequence encodes CASRPGQGDYGYTF.

A single count supports this clone. The gene calls are TRBV27 and TRBJ2-4, with 8 bases matching TRBD1. Germline V lookup: CDR1 MNHEY, CDR2 SMNVEV (reference sequence). Losses at the gene ends were 6 bases for V and 4 bases for J; bases not matched to a gene: 11. The CDR3 spans 16 residues. The CDR3, as DNA: TGTGCCAGCAGACCAACTACCGGGACAGGTAAAAACATTCAGTACTTC. It encodes CASRPTTGTGKNIQYF.

The chain employs TRBV27 and TRBJ2-6, with no clear D. The V gene's germline CDR1 is MNHEY and CDR2 SMNVEV (reference sequence). V shed 7 bases and J shed 0 bases, with 19 bases lying between them. There are 18 residues in the CDR3. CDR3 bases: TGTGCCAGCACCGTCCTTTCGACGGCCCCCTCTGGGGCCAACGTCCTGACTTTC. Amino acids: CASTVLSTAPSGANVLTF.

The V call is TRBV7-2, the J call TRBJ1-1, with D uncertain. Per the germline V gene, CDR1 is SGHTA and CDR2 is FQGNSA. Between the trimmed V and J ends, which lost 5 bases and 5 bases, there was a span of 12 bases. There are 13 residues in the CDR3. The CDR3 here is CASSLVEGTEAFF. The CDR3 nucleotides are TGTGCCAGCAGCCTGGTAGAGGGAACTGAAGCTTTCTTT.

The chain combines TRBV4-2 with TRBJ2-1, with D possibly matching TRBD2 (5 bases). V was clipped by 0 bases and J by 3 bases, with 6 bases between them. Germline assignment: CDR1 LGHNA and CDR2 YNFKEQ. The length of the CDR3 is 14 residues. The DNA of the CDR3 is TGTGCCAGCAGCCAAGATGGACTCTACAATGAGCAGTTCTTC. Amino acid sequence: CASSQDGLYNEQFF.

The genes are TRBV7-3 and TRBJ2-1; TRBD2 matches at 13 bases. This CDR3 is built from 19 residues. V lost 4 bases, J lost 7 bases, and 16 bases stayed unmatched. Per germline, CDR1 SGHTA and CDR2 FQGTGA. This CDR3 is CASSSPRTSGGSFGNEQFF. Here the CDR3 DNA reads TGTGCCAGCAGCTCCCCGCGGACTAGCGGGGGTTCCTTTGGTAATGAGCAGTTCTTC.

The chain carries TRBV11-3 and TRBJ2-2; tentatively, D is TRBD1 or TRBD2 (5 bases each). From germline, CDR1 is SGHNT and CDR2 YENEEA. V shed 4 bases and J shed 0 bases, with 18 bases lying between them. The CDR3 runs to 18 residues. The CDR3 sequence: CASSWGTAYIANTGELFF. In nucleotides, the CDR3 is TGTGCCAGCAGCTGGGGGACGGCTTACATCGCGAACACCGGGGAGCTGTTTTTT.

V usage is TRBV11-2 and J usage is TRBJ1-4, with D unresolved. The CDR3 totals 12 residues. Trimming left V 5 bases short and J 8 bases short, with 9 bases between. The V gene's germline CDR1 is SGHAT and CDR2 FQNNGV. CDR3 DNA sequence: TGTGCCAGCAGCCCGGGTGGCGAAAAACTGTTTTTT. Amino acids: CASSPGGEKLFF.

The chain combines TRBV6-6 with TRBJ2-3, with D possibly being TRBD1 or TRBD2 (5 bases each). This CDR3 region has 14 residues. Trimming pared 4 bases from V and 5 bases from J, leaving 13 bases between. Germline-derived CDR1 and CDR2 are MNHNY and SVGAGI (reference sequence). In nucleotides, the CDR3 is TGTGCCAGCAGTTTCCCGGGGCAGGGAGATACGCAGTATTTT. Translation: CASSFPGQGDTQYF.

The V and J genes are TRBV5-1 and TRBJ2-3, with TRBD2 identical over 14 bases. Germline V gene sequence: CDR1 SGHRS, CDR2 YFSETQ. CDR3 length equals 17 residues. V lost 4 bases, J lost 5 bases, and 9 bases stayed unmatched. DNA of the CDR3: TGCGCCAGCAGCCGTGCCAGACTAGCGGGAGGGATAGATACGCAGTATTTT. Its translation is CASSRARLAGGIDTQYF.

This chain connects TRBV10-3 to TRBJ2-3, with no clear D. Trimming stripped 0 bases from V and 5 bases from J, with 3 bases between. CDR1 and CDR2 from the germline V gene are ENHRY and SYGVKD. This CDR3 has 12 amino acids. In DNA, the CDR3 is TGTGCCATCAGTGAGTCGGGAGATACGCAGTATTTT. Translated: CAISESGDTQYF.

The CDR3 sequence: CASRGGEYNEQFF. As DNA, the CDR3 is TGTGCCAGCAGGGGGGGGGAGTACAATGAGCAGTTCTTC. The chain joins TRBV6-5 to TRBJ2-1, with 7 bases matching TRBD2. The CDR3 totals 13 residues. Trimming cost V 6 bases and J 4 bases; bases outside gene matches: 3. The germline gives CDR1 MNHEY, CDR2 SVGAGI.

The rearrangement links TRBV5-5 to TRBJ2-4, with 7 nucleotides matching TRBD2. The CDR3 totals 14 residues. Trimming took 4 bases from V and 9 from J; bases not matched to a gene: 10. Germline V gene lookup returns CDR1 SGHKS and CDR2 YYEKEE (reference sequence). The CDR3 reads CASSENGLGGIQYF. The CDR3 DNA follows: TGTGCCAGCAGCGAAAACGGACTAGGAGGCATTCAGTACTTC.

V is TRBV4-1 and J is TRBJ2-3; the D gene is possibly TRBD1 (5 bases). Trimming cost V 0 bases and J 2 bases, with 12 bases left between them. The CDR3 covers 16 residues. Germline CDR1 reads MGHRA; CDR2 reads YSYEKL. CDR3 loop: CASSQDLGENTDTQYF. For the CDR3, the DNA is TGCGCCAGCAGCCAAGATCTAGGGGAAAACACAGATACGCAGTATTTT.

V gene TRBV19 combines with J gene TRBJ1-2; D is unresolved. Germline V gene lookup returns CDR1 LNHDA and CDR2 SQIVND (reference sequence). The CDR3 contains 15 residues. V gave up 5 bases and J gave up 2 bases, with 15 bases separating them. CDR3 nucleotide sequence: TGTGCCAGTAGTCCCGGCGGGCAGAGCAACTATGGCTACACCTTC. This codes for CASSPGGQSNYGYTF.

This sequence joins TRBV5-4 and TRBJ2-1; 10 positions agree with TRBD2. This CDR3 is 17 amino acids long. J gave up 6 bases and V 4 bases, and 13 bases lay outside the gene matches. Germline V gene sequence: CDR1 SGHNT, CDR2 YYREEE (reference sequence). The CDR3 DNA sequence: TGTGCCAGCAGCCCGACTAGCGGGTTTTCCTATGCCAATGAGCAGTTCTTC. It yields the protein CASSPTSGFSYANEQFF.

The V gene is TRBV28, the J gene TRBJ1-2; D remains unclear. Germline V CDR1 and CDR2: MDHEN, SYDVKM. V was cut by 5 bases and J by 8 bases, with 18 bases left in between. This CDR3 is built from 14 residues. CDR3 region: CASSPRGRVLGYTF. The CDR3 DNA follows: TGTGCCAGCAGTCCCCGAGGACGAGTGTTGGGCTACACCTTC.

V gene TRBV7-9 combines with J gene TRBJ2-5, with 13 bases that match TRBD2. The V gene end was trimmed by 6 bases and the J gene end by 2 bases; junction bases not matched to a gene: 6. CDR1 SEHNR and CDR2 FQNEAQ come from the germline V gene (reference sequence). This CDR3 is built from 16 residues. CDR3 amino acids: CASSPGTSGTQETQYF. CDR3 coding DNA: TGTGCCAGCAGTCCAGGGACTAGCGGGACTCAAGAGACCCAGTACTTC.